The T cell receptor (beta chain) described here comes from a study of monozygotic twins with inflammatory bowel disease. This CDR3 spans 15 amino acids. Germline V gene lookup returns CDR1 SGHTA and CDR2 FQGNSA. The authors ran two nested PCRs of approximately 16 and 10 cycles on TCRalpha and TCRbeta cDNA. TCRdb re-called the 5' RACE reads and shows each CDR3 protein once, DNA omitted. The sample data list nearly 45,000 distinct CDR3 sequences. Study-wide results and limits: Evidence did not back any single strong signal or clonotype linked to IBD. Compared with healthy co-twins, IBD patients showed reduced TCRbeta repertoire diversity by inverse Simpson.

Blood was drawn once per donor, and each sample measured about 2.3 ml. About this clonotype itself: The antigen is undetermined.

Source material: blood. The sequence derives from a human donor with ulcerative colitis or Crohn's disease, or a healthy co-twin of an affected twin (not recorded which). The gene calls are TRBV7-2 and TRBJ2-7; TCRdb returns TRBD2, unconfirmable since there is no DNA. CDR3 loop: CASSLGASQTYEQYF.